The 17 T cell receptor beta chains below all came from one sample that was sequenced in a study of shared clonotypes between healthy human individuals. Assay: immunoSEQ multiplex PCR; the TCRdb copy retains only in-frame clones and omits some. The sample has roughly 2.2 million clones, more than 80% seen once. The sample was naive CD4+ T cells from PBMCs. Subset here: CD45RA+ positively selected. The receptor source for this set is a man aged 18 to 30 in good health. Some clones in this sample may be carry-over from other donors' samples.

The V and J genes are TRBV19 and TRBJ2-7, with TRBD1 matching over 7 bases. Germline-derived CDR1 and CDR2 are LNHDA and SQIVND (reference sequence). Trimming cost V 5 bases and J 5 bases; bases outside gene matches: 9. The CDR3 sequence is 14 residues long. The CDR3 bases are TGTGCCAGTAGTTCCCACAGGGGTTGGGACGAGCAGTACTTC. Translating gives CASSSHRGWDEQYF.

The rearrangement uses TRBV2 and TRBJ2-7, with D possibly being TRBD1 (6 bases). CDR3 length: 16 residues. V dropped 8 bases and J dropped 6 bases, with 26 bases sitting between them. CDR1 is SNHLY, CDR2 FYNNEI, per germline. In DNA form, the CDR3 reads TGTGCCAGCCAAGTAGGACAGATCCCAGCTCGGAGCGAGCAGTACTTC. Protein sequence: CASQVGQIPARSEQYF.

This clone was counted a single time. The J gene is TRBJ2-1, the V gene TRBV12-5; D is uncertain. V lost 10 bases and J lost 3, with 10 bases in between. The CDR3 extends over 12 amino acids. Germline CDR1 LGHNT, CDR2 FRNRAP. The CDR3 is CATSNGYNEQFF. The DNA of the CDR3 is TGTGCTACATCGAACGGCTACAATGAGCAGTTCTTC.

J is TRBJ1-1 and V is TRBV30; TRBD1 might be the D (6 bases). Trimming left V 8 bases short and J 2 bases short, with 18 bases between. The germline CDR1 and CDR2 sequences are GTSNPN and SVGIG (reference sequence). The CDR3 length is 14 residues. The CDR3: CARGTSFKNTEAFF. The CDR3 DNA reads TGTGCCCGAGGGACATCCTTCAAAAACACTGAAGCTTTCTTT. Together with reference TRBV30 and TRBJ1-1, the CDR3 gives the full variable domain: SQTIHQWPATLVQPVGSPLSLECTVEGTSNPNLYWYRQAAGRGLQLLFYSVGIGQISSEVPQNLSASRPQDRQFILSSKKLLLSDSGFYLCARGTSFKNTEAFFGQGTRLTVV.

The V and J genes are TRBV11-1 and TRBJ2-7; D is uncertain. Germline V gene sequence: CDR1 SGHAT, CDR2 FQDESV (reference sequence). Trimming pared 1 base from V and 1 base from J, leaving 8 bases between. The CDR3 is 14 residues long. The DNA for the CDR3 is TGTGCCAGCAGCTTAGAATTGGTGTCCTACGAGCAGTACTTC. It translates to CASSLELVSYEQYF.

The CDR3 region has the DNA TGTGCCATCAGACCACGGGGGCGCGACACTGAAGCTTTCTTT. Translation: CAIRPRGRDTEAFF. This rearrangement joins TRBV10-3 to TRBJ1-1; TRBD1 is a possible D gene (6 bases). V gave up 6 bases and J gave up 3 bases, with 14 bases separating them. CDR1 and CDR2 (germline): ENHRY, SYGVKD. The CDR3 has 14 residues.

The V call is TRBV28, the J call TRBJ2-6; 7 nucleotides line up with TRBD1. The J segment lost 0 bases and the V segment lost 6 bases, leaving 11 bases of the junction unmatched. Per the germline V gene, CDR1 is MDHEN and CDR2 is SYDVKM. This CDR3 has 18 amino acids. This CDR3 is CASSSPGQIYSGANVLTF. In DNA, the CDR3 is TGTGCCAGCAGCTCCCCGGGACAGATATACTCTGGGGCCAACGTCCTGACTTTC.

The chain couples TRBV14 to TRBJ2-1; TRBD2 agrees at 15 bases. This CDR3 has 17 amino acids. V was clipped by 1 base and J by 9 bases; unmatched bases: 7. Germline CDR1 SGHDN, CDR2 FVKESK. The CDR3 DNA follows: TGTGCCAGCAGCCAAGGGACTAGCGGGAGGGCCCGTCCTGAGCAGTTCTTC. This sequence encodes CASSQGTSGRARPEQFF.

This clone was seen once. V is TRBV25-1 and J is TRBJ2-1; D is perhaps TRBD1 (5 bases). The CDR3 has 12 residues. Trimming took 4 bases from V and 11 from J, leaving 12 bases between them. Germline V gene lookup returns CDR1 MGHDK and CDR2 SYGVNS. In DNA, the CDR3 is TGTGCCAGCAGTGGAATCCCAGGGAAGCAGTTCTTC. This translates into CASSGIPGKQFF.

This clone has only one observation. The chain is built from TRBV4-1 and TRBJ2-1; D perhaps matches TRBD1 (6 bases). This CDR3 region has 15 residues. Trimming left V 2 bases short and J 8 bases short, with 16 bases between. In germline, CDR1 is MGHRA, CDR2 YSYEKL. CDR3 coding DNA: TGCGCCAGCAGCCAAATTCAGGGGAGTGTGGATGAGCAGTTCTTC. Amino acids: CASSQIQGSVDEQFF.

This sequence joins TRBV11-3 and TRBJ2-5, with a tentative D call TRBD2 (5 bases). V lost 1 base and J 5 bases, leaving 14 bases between the germline ends. The CDR3 covers 15 residues. The V gene's germline CDR1 is SGHNT and CDR2 YENEEA. The CDR3 region has the DNA TGTGCCAGCAGCTTAGGGACGGACCGCGGGGAGACCCAGTACTTC. Translating it yields CASSLGTDRGETQYF.

The chain recombines TRBV28 with TRBJ2-1; the match to TRBD2 covers 12 bases. The V and J ends lost 6 bases and 1 base, in that order; junction bases with no gene match: 10. The CDR3 has 18 amino acids. CDR1 and CDR2 (germline): MDHEN, SYDVKM. This CDR3 reads CASRSGTSGRVSYNEQFF. The CDR3 DNA reads TGTGCCAGCAGGTCGGGGACTAGCGGGCGAGTATCCTACAATGAGCAGTTCTTC. The variable domain in full, with the rest retrieved from reference TRBV28 and TRBJ2-1, is DVKVTQSSRYLVKRTGEKVFLECVQDMDHENMFWYRQDPGLGLRLIYFSYDVKMKEKGDIPEGYSVSREKKERFSLILESASTNQTSMYLCASRSGTSGRVSYNEQFFGPGTRLTVL.

This chain links TRBV5-4 with TRBJ2-7; TRBD1 agrees at 9 bases. V gave up 3 bases and J gave up 1 base; unmatched junction bases: 5. CDR3 length: 15 amino acids. The germline V gene encodes CDR1 SGHNT and CDR2 YYREEE (reference sequence). CDR3 in DNA: TGTGCCAGCAGCTCTATGGGGACAGGGTCCTACGAGCAGTACTTC. It is translated as CASSSMGTGSYEQYF. Full variable domain (missing parts from reference TRBV5-4 and TRBJ2-7): ETGVTQSPTHLIKTRGQQVTLRCSSQSGHNTVSWYQQALGQGPQFIFQYYREEENGRGNFPPRFSGLQFPNYSSELNVNALELDDSALYLCASSSMGTGSYEQYFGPGTRLTVT.

The chain couples TRBV5-4 to TRBJ2-1, with TRBD1 identical over 7 bases. CDR1 SGHNT and CDR2 YYREEE come from the germline V gene (reference sequence). The junction had 18 bases not matched to a gene; V was cut back by 4 bases and J by 5 bases. The CDR3 is 18 amino acids. In DNA form, the CDR3 reads TGTGCCAGCAGCACTCGCCGAGGGGGCAGCGGAATGGACAATGAGCAGTTCTTC. It translates to CASSTRRGGSGMDNEQFF. The full variable domain, with the rest looked up from reference TRBV5-4 and TRBJ2-1, is ETGVTQSPTHLIKTRGQQVTLRCSSQSGHNTVSWYQQALGQGPQFIFQYYREEENGRGNFPPRFSGLQFPNYSSELNVNALELDDSALYLCASSTRRGGSGMDNEQFFGPGTRLTVL.

The V and J genes are TRBV28 and TRBJ2-7, with 7 positions matching TRBD1. The CDR3 sequence is 15 residues long. Germline V gene lookup returns CDR1 MDHEN and CDR2 SYDVKM. After removal of 6 bases from V and 7 bases from J, the junction contained 15 bases not matched to a gene. The CDR3, as DNA: TGTGCCAGCAGACCCGACAGGGTTGTTATGAGGGAGCAGTACTTC. It codes for CASRPDRVVMREQYF. Full variable domain (remainder filled in from reference TRBV28 and TRBJ2-7): DVKVTQSSRYLVKRTGEKVFLECVQDMDHENMFWYRQDPGLGLRLIYFSYDVKMKEKGDIPEGYSVSREKKERFSLILESASTNQTSMYLCASRPDRVVMREQYFGPGTRLTVT.

This clone was picked up a small number of times. The chain links TRBV20-1 to TRBJ2-5; D gene ambiguous. The CDR3 has 9 amino acids. V was shortened by 3 bases and J by 9 bases, with 5 bases between the two germline ends. Germline values: CDR1 DFQATT, CDR2 SNEGSKA (reference sequence). Here the CDR3 reads CSASGAQYF. The CDR3 DNA reads as TGCAGTGCTAGTGGGGCCCAGTACTTC.

V usage is TRBV28 and J usage is TRBJ2-7, with TRBD1 identical over 9 bases. Looked up from germline, CDR1 is MDHEN and CDR2 is SYDVKM. This CDR3 is 15 amino acids long. The J segment lost 6 bases and the V segment lost 10 bases, leaving 16 bases of the junction unmatched. CDR3 nucleotide sequence: TGTGCCATCTGGACCCCCGGGACAGGGAAAGGCGAGCAGTACTTC. This codes for CAIWTPGTGKGEQYF. The entire variable domain, with the rest obtained from reference TRBV28 and TRBJ2-7, is as follows: DVKVTQSSRYLVKRTGEKVFLECVQDMDHENMFWYRQDPGLGLRLIYFSYDVKMKEKGDIPEGYSVSREKKERFSLILESASTNQTSMYLCAIWTPGTGKGEQYFGPGTRLTVT.